These 20 T cell receptor beta chains were sequenced from one sample in a study of T cells in Graves' hyperthyroidism and ophthalmopathy. The source material, RNA transcripts, was used to amplify TCR beta CDR3 regions. Carried out on the TCR CDR3, a first-round RT-PCR used the HTBI primer set. Via MiXCR, TCRdb re-called the multiplex PCR reads, giving one row per CDR3 protein. The table includes a few hundred thousand distinct CDR3 sequences, more than 15% detected once. The material sequenced was blood. The receptors derive from a woman aged 18-29 years with Graves' ophthalmopathy.

The V and J genes are TRBV9 and TRBJ2-7, with TRBD1 matching over 9 bases. The length of the CDR3 is 15 residues. Germline values: CDR1 SGDLS, CDR2 YYNGEE. Trimming at V came to 3 bases and at J to 3 bases, leaving 7 bases not matched to a gene. The CDR3 sequence: CASSARTGDDYEQYF. Here the CDR3 DNA reads TGTGCCAGCAGCGCCCGGACAGGGGACGACTACGAGCAGTACTTC.

This clonotype was picked up many times. The chain uses TRBV3-1 and TRBJ1-3; 7 nucleotides align to TRBD1. Germline V CDR1 and CDR2: LGHDT, YNNKEL (reference sequence). The CDR3 consists of 14 residues. V trimming: 6 bases; J trimming: 0 bases; junction bases outside the gene matches: 2. The CDR3: CASSRQGSGNTIYF. Here the CDR3 DNA reads TGTGCCAGCAGTAGACAGGGCTCTGGAAACACCATATATTTT.

In its sample, this clonotype was seen many times. This chain connects TRBV6-2 or TRBV6-3 to TRBJ1-5, with TRBD1 as a possible D gene (6 bases). The germline gives CDR1 MNHEY, CDR2 SVGEGT. Trimming removed 6 bases at V and 5 bases at J, with 17 bases between. The CDR3 covers 15 residues. CDR3 in amino acids: CASRPGRTDHQPQHF. In nucleotides, the CDR3 is TGTGCCAGCAGACCGGGTAGGACAGACCATCAGCCCCAGCATTTT.

The chain couples TRBV27 to TRBJ1-5, with 7 bases fitting TRBD1. The germline CDR1 and CDR2 sequences are MNHEY and SMNVEV (reference sequence). The CDR3 has 16 residues. J lost 6 bases, V lost 3 bases, and 11 bases had no gene match. Here the CDR3 reads CASSFNFTGASQPQHF. DNA for the CDR3: TGTGCCAGCAGTTTCAACTTTACAGGGGCCAGTCAGCCCCAGCATTTT.

This clonotype was seen ten or more times. This chain connects TRBV7-8 to TRBJ2-3; TRBD2 matches 12 bases. The CDR3 sequence is 16 residues long. The trim removed 1 base at V and 5 bases at J, leaving 4 bases unmatched. CDR1 and CDR2 (germline): SGHVS, FQNEAQ. CDR3 protein: CASSLVLAGGEDTQYF. The DNA of the CDR3 is TGTGCCAGCAGCTTAGTACTAGCGGGGGGCGAAGATACGCAGTATTTT.

The CDR3 reads CASSPRGARTEAFF. Written as DNA, the CDR3 is TGTGCCAGCAGTCCTCGAGGGGCGAGAACTGAAGCTTTCTTT. The chain employs TRBV27 and TRBJ1-1, with a possible D match to TRBD1 (5 bases). V gave up 5 bases and J gave up 5 bases, with 15 bases separating them. CDR1 is MNHEY and CDR2 is SMNVEV in the germline V gene (reference sequence). The CDR3 is made up of 14 amino acids.

In its sample, this clonotype was seen many times. The J gene is TRBJ2-7, the V gene TRBV28; 9 nucleotides agree with TRBD1. The V gene end was trimmed by 6 bases and the J gene end by 5 bases; junction bases not matched to a gene: 5. Germline-derived CDR1 and CDR2 are MDHEN and SYDVKM. The CDR3 runs to 13 residues. The CDR3 nucleotides are TGTGCCAGCAGGTACAGGGGGCCAAACGAGCAGTACTTC. The encoded protein is CASRYRGPNEQYF.

This clonotype was seen many times. The V gene is TRBV27, the J gene TRBJ1-1, with 11 bases identical to TRBD1. The CDR3 spans 14 residues. The V gene end was trimmed by 2 bases and the J gene end by 5 bases; junction bases not matched to a gene: 1. Germline CDR1 reads MNHEY; CDR2 reads SMNVEV (reference sequence). The CDR3 loop reads CASSLGTGGTEAFF. CDR3 nucleotide sequence: TGTGCCAGCAGTTTAGGGACAGGGGGAACTGAAGCTTTCTTT.

This sequence joins TRBV5-4 and TRBJ2-7, with unresolved D. V was clipped by 4 bases and J by 3 bases, with 11 bases between them. The CDR3 loop spans 13 amino acids. The germline CDR1 and CDR2 sequences are SGHNT and YYREEE (reference sequence). CDR3 sequence reads: CASSRKGYYEQYF. DNA of the CDR3: TGTGCCAGCAGCAGAAAAGGGTACTACGAGCAGTACTTC.

This clonotype appeared many times. The chain joins TRBV12-3 or TRBV12-4 to TRBJ1-4; 9 bases are shared with TRBD1. This CDR3 is built from 14 residues. V lost 5 bases to trimming and J lost 6 bases; unmatched junction nucleotides: 4. The chain's CDR3 is CASSTTGGYEKLFF. CDR3 nucleotide sequence: TGTGCCAGCAGTACGACAGGGGGGTATGAAAAACTGTTTTTT.

This clonotype occurred many times. This chain uses TRBV7-3 with TRBJ2-1; 15 positions match TRBD2. The CDR3 sequence is 16 residues long. CDR1 SGHTA and CDR2 FQGTGA come from the germline V gene. The V and J ends lost 5 bases and 4 bases, in that order; junction bases with no gene match: 3. CDR3 sequence: CASSAGLAGGYNEQFF. CDR3 nucleotide sequence: TGTGCCAGCAGCGCCGGACTAGCGGGGGGGTACAATGAGCAGTTCTTC. The full variable domain, completed using reference TRBV7-3 and TRBJ2-1, is GAGVSQTPSNKVTEKGKYVELRCDPISGHTALYWYRQSLGQGPEFLIYFQGTGAADDSGLPNDRFFAVRPEGSVSTLKIQRTERGDSAVYLCASSAGLAGGYNEQFFGPGTRLTVL.

This clonotype has ten or more counts. The chain links TRBV20-1 to TRBJ1-5; D uncertain. The CDR3 runs 15 residues. Trimming pared 0 bases from V and 2 bases from J, leaving 11 bases between. Germline CDR1 reads DFQATT; CDR2 reads SNEGSKA (reference sequence). The CDR3 sequence is CSARDSGPGNQPQHF. CDR3 sequence (DNA): TGCAGTGCTAGAGACTCCGGGCCGGGCAATCAGCCCCAGCATTTT.

The rearrangement uses TRBV6-1 and TRBJ1-6; the D gene is possibly TRBD1 (5 bases). The CDR3 length is 14 residues. CDR1 and CDR2 from the germline V gene are MNHNS and SASEGT. Deletions cut 4 bases from V and 9 bases from J, with 13 bases between. In nucleotides, the CDR3 is TGTGCCAGCAGTGCCGGCAGGGTCCGTTCACCCCTCCACTTT. It codes for CASSAGRVRSPLHF.

This clonotype was counted many times. The chain recombines TRBV28 with TRBJ2-3; D remains unclear. Per the germline V gene, CDR1 is MDHEN and CDR2 is SYDVKM. CDR3 size: 14 residues. V lost 5 bases to trimming and J lost 4 bases, with 13 bases between them. Written as DNA, the CDR3 is TGTGCCAGCAGTCCCCTGGCCCAAGCAGATACGCAGTATTTT. Translating gives CASSPLAQADTQYF.

The chain recombines TRBV2 with TRBJ2-1; TRBD2 aligns across 13 bases. CDR3 length: 18 amino acids. V trimming: 6 bases; J trimming: 3 bases; junction bases outside the gene matches: 11. Germline V CDR1 and CDR2: SNHLY, FYNNEI. Here the CDR3 DNA reads TGTGCCAGCAGCCCGGGACTAGCGGGAAAACGCTACTACAATGAGCAGTTCTTC. It is translated as CASSPGLAGKRYYNEQFF.

This clonotype occurred many times. CDR3 residues: CAWSGSGPTGTQYF. The CDR3 DNA reads TGTGCCTGGAGTGGATCGGGCCCCACCGGGACCCAGTACTTC. The chain couples TRBV30 to TRBJ2-5; D unclear. This CDR3 is 14 amino acids long. Trimming stripped 1 base from V and 7 bases from J, with 16 bases between. Germline CDR1 is GTSNPN and CDR2 is SVGIG (reference sequence).

The sample holds many counts of this clonotype. The V gene is TRBV12-3 or TRBV12-4, the J gene TRBJ1-5, with D hard to call. CDR3 length: 15 amino acids. V was trimmed by 2 bases and J by 2 bases, leaving 10 bases between them. In DNA form, the CDR3 reads TGTGCCAGCAGTTTAAAGGTCTCTGGCAATCAGCCCCAGCATTTT. Translating it yields CASSLKVSGNQPQHF.

In its sample, this clonotype was seen a few times. The rearrangement links TRBV9 to TRBJ1-5; no clear D gene. V lost 3 bases and J 3 bases, leaving 10 bases between the germline ends. The CDR3 extends over 14 amino acids. Germline V gene data show CDR1 as SGDLS and CDR2 as YYNGEE. CDR3 coding DNA: TGTGCCAGCAGCGGACCCTTTGACAATCAGCCCCAGCATTTT. This translates into CASSGPFDNQPQHF.

The table lists this clonotype with a few counts. The rearrangement uses TRBV3-1 and TRBJ2-1; D is unclear. Trimming took off 0 bases at V and 5 bases at J, with 2 bases between the two ends. Germline loops: CDR1 LGHDT, CDR2 YNNKEL (reference sequence). CDR3 length: 12 residues. The CDR3 DNA reads TGTGCCAGCAGCCAAGAACACAATGAGCAGTTCTTC. Translated: CASSQEHNEQFF.

The chain carries TRBV20-1 and TRBJ1-5; possible D gene TRBD1, 6 bases. The germline V gene has CDR1 DFQATT and CDR2 SNEGSKA (reference sequence). The CDR3 has 17 residues. Trimming removed 3 bases at V and 2 bases at J, with 20 bases between. CDR3 nucleotide sequence: TGCAGTGCTAGGTTGGGGGCGTTCAGAATAGGCAATCAGCCCCAGCATTTT. Translating gives CSARLGAFRIGNQPQHF.